This record concerns one T cell receptor (beta chain) sequence. Its antigen remains unknown. The protocol was immunoSEQ multiplex PCR, while the TCRdb copy is restricted to in-frame clones and leaves out a portion. The sample lists about 200,000 clones, around 86% occurring once. CDR3 size: 15 residues. Looked up from germline, CDR1 is SGHNT and CDR2 is YENEEA. V shed 9 bases, J shed 4 bases, and the junction held 8 bases outside the gene matches. This sample stems from a study of cytomegalovirus exposure and HLA in healthy donors. On the study more broadly: In a later analysis, it was reported that the roughly 130 validation repertoires had been produced on the same platform as the roughly 610 repertoires belonging to the first cohort. Points from the study as a whole: Cytomegalovirus status, reportedly, was diagnosed with high specificity and sensitivity by the classifier.

The TCR was taken from a young woman in good health and CMV-seropositive. The V gene is TRBV11-3, the J gene TRBJ2-7, with TRBD2 matching over 14 bases. Sequences were obtained from PBMCs. CDR3 sequence (DNA): TGTGCCAGTAGCATGGGACTAGCGGGAGTATACGAGCAGTACTTC. It specifies CASSMGLAGVYEQYF. The entire variable domain, with the rest obtained from reference TRBV11-3 and TRBJ2-7, is as follows: EAGVVQSPRYKIIEKKQPVAFWCNPISGHNTLYWYLQNLGQGPELLIRYENEEAVDDSQLPKDRFSAERLKGVDSTLKIQPAELGDSAVYLCASSMGLAGVYEQYFGPGTRLTVT.